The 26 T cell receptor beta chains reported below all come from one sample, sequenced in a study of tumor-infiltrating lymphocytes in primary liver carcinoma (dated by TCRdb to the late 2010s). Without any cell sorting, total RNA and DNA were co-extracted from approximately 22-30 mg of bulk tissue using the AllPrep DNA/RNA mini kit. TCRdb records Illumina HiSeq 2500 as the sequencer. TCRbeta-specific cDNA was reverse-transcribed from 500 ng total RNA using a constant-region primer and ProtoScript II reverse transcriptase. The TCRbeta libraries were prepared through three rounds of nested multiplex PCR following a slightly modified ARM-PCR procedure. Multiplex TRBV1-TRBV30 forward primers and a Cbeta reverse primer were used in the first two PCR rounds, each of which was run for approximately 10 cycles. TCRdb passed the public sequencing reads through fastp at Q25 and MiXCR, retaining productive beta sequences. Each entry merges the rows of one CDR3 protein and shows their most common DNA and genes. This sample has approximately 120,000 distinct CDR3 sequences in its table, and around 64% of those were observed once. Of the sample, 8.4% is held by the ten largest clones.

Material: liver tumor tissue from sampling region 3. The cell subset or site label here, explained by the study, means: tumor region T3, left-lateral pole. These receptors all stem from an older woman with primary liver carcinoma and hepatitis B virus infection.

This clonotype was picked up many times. In nucleotides, the CDR3 is TGTGCCAGCAGCCTCCGACCCGCCCGCGAGCAGTACTTC. Protein: CASSLRPAREQYF. The chain uses TRBV5-6 and TRBJ2-7; D is unclear. V was shortened by 4 bases and J by 6 bases, with 14 bases between the two germline ends. Germline CDR1 SGHDT, CDR2 YYEEEE. There are 13 residues in the CDR3.

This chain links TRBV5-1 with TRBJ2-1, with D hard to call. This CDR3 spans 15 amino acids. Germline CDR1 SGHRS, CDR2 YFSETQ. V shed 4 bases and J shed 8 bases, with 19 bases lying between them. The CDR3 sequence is CASSMGAVPGYEQFF. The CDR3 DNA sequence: TGCGCCAGCAGCATGGGTGCCGTCCCCGGTTATGAGCAGTTCTTC.

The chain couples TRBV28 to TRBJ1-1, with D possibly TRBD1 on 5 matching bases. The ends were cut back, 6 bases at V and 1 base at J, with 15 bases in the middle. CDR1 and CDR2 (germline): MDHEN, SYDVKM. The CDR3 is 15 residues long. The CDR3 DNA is TGTGCCAGCAGCACTGGAGGACACAAGAACACTGAAGCTTTCTTT. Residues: CASSTGGHKNTEAFF.

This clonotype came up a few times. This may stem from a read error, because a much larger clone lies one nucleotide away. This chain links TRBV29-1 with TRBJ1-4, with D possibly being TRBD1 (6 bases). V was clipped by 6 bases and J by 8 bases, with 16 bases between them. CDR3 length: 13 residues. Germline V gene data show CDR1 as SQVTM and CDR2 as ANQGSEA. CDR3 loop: CSVLQGVGEKLFF. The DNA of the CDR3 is TGCAGCGTGTTACAGGGTGTCGGGGAAAAACTGTTTTTT. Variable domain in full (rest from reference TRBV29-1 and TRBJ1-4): SAVISQKPSRDICQRGTSLTIQCQVDSQVTMMFWYRQQPGQSLTLIATANQGSEATYESGFVIDKFPISRPNLTFSTLTVSNMSPEDSSIYLCSVLQGVGEKLFFGSGTQLSVL.

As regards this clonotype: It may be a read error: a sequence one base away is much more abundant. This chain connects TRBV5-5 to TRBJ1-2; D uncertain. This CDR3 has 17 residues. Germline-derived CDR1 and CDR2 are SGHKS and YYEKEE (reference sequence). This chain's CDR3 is CTSSLAKDSLRSYGYTF. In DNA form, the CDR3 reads TGTACCAGCAGCTTGGCCAAGGATAGTTTACGTTCCTATGGCTACACCTTC.

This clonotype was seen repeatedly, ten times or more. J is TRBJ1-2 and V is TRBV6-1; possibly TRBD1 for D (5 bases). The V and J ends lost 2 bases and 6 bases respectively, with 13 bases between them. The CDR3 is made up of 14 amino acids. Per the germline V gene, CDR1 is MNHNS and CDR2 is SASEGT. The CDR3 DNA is TGTGCCAGCAGTGAAAATGGGGCGGATGATGGCTACACCTTC. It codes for CASSENGADDGYTF.

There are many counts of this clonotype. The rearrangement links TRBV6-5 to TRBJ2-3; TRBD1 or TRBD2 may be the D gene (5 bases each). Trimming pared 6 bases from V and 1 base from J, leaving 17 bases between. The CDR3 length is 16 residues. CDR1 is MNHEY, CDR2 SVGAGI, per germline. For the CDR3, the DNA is TGTGCCAGCAGACGCCGGGACGCACCCCGCACAGATACGCAGTATTTT. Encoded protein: CASRRRDAPRTDTQYF.

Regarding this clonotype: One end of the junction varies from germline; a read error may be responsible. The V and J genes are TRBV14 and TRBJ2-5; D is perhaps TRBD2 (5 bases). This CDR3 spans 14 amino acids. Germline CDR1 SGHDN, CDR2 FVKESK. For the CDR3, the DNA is TGTGCCAACAGCCTCCGGGCCCGGAGGGAGACCCAGTACTTC. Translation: CANSLRARRETQYF.

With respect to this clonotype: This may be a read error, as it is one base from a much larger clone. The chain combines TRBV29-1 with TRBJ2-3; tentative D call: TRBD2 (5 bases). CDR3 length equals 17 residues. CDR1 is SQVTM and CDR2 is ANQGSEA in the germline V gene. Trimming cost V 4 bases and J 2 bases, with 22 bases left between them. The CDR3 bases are TGCAGCGTTGTGGCATTAACAAGGGCGGGCTCCACAGATACGCAGTATTTT. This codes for CSVVALTRAGSTDTQYF.

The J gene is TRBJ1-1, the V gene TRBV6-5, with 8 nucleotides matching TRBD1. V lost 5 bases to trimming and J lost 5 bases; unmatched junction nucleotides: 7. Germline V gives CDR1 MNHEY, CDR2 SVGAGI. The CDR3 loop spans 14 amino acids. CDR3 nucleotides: TGTGCCAGCAGTCATGGACAGGGAGGGACTGAAGCTTTCTTT. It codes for CASSHGQGGTEAFF.

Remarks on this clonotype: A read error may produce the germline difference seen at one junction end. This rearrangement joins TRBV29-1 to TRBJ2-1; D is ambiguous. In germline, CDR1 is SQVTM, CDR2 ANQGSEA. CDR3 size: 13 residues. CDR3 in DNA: TGCAGTGTTGAAGTCAGCTCCTACAATGAGCACTTCTTC. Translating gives CSVEVSSYNEHFF.

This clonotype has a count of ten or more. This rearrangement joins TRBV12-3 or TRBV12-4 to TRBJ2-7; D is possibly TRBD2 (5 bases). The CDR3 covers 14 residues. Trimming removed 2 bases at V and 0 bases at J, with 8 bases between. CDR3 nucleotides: TGTGCCAGCAGTTTATTCGGGAACTCCTACGAGCAGTACTTC. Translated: CASSLFGNSYEQYF.

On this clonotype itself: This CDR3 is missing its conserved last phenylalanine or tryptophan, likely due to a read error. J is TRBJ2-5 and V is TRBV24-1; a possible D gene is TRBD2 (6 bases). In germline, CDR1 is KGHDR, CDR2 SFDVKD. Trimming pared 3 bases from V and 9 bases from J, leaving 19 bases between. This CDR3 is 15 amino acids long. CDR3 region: CATSDPRERVKAQYL. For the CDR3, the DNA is TGTGCCACCAGTGATCCCAGGGAGCGGGTGAAGGCCCAGTACCTC.

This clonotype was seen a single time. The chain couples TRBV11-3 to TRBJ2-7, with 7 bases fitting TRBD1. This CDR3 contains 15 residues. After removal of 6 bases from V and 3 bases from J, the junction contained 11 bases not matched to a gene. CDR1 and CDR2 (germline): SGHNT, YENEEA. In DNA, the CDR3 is TGTGCCAGCAGTCCAGGGAGAGGGGGCAACTACGAGCAGTACTTC. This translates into CASSPGRGGNYEQYF.

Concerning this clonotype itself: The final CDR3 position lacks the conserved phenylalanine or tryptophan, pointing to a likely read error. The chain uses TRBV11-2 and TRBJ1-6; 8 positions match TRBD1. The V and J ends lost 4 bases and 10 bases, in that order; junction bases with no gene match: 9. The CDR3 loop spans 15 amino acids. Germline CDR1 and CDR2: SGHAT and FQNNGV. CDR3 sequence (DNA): TGTGCCAGCAGCTACAGGGACAGGAAATGGTCACCCCTCCACTTA. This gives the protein CASSYRDRKWSPLHL.

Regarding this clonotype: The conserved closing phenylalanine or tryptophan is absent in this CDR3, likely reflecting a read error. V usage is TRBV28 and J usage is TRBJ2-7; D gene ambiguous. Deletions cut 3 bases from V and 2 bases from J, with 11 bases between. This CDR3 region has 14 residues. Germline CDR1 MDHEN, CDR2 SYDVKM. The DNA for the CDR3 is TGTGCCAGCAGTTTTCTGAGCCGAGCCTACGAGCAGTACCTC. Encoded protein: CASSFLSRAYEQYL.

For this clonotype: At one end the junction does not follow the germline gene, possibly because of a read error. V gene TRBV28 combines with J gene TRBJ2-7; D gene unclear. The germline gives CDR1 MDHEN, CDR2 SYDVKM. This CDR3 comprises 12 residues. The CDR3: CASLGSPYVQYF. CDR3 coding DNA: TGTGCCAGCCTAGGCAGCCCCTACGTGCAGTACTTC.

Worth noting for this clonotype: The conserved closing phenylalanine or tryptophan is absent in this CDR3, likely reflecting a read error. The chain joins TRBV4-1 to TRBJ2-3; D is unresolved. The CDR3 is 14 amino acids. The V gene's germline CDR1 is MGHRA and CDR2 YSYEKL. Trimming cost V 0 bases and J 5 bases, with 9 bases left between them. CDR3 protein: CASSQEFLVDTQYS. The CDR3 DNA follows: TGCGCCAGCAGCCAAGAATTTCTGGTAGATACGCAGTATTCT.

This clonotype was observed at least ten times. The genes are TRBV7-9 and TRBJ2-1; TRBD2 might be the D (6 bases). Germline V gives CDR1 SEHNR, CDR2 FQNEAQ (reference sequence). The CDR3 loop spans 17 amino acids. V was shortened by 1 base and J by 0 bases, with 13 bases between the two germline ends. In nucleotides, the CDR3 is TGTGCCAGCAGCTTAGGGGTCCGGGGGAGCTCCTACAATGAGCAGTTCTTC. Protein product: CASSLGVRGSSYNEQFF.

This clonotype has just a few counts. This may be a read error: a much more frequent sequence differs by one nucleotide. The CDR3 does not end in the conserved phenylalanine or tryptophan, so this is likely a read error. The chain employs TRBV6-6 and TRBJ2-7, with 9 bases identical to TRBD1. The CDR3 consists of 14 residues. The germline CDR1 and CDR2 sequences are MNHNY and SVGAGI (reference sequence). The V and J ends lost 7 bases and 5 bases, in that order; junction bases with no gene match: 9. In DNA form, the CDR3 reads TGTGCCAGCATCAGGACAGGGGATTCCCACGAGCAGTACCTC. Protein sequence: CASIRTGDSHEQYL.

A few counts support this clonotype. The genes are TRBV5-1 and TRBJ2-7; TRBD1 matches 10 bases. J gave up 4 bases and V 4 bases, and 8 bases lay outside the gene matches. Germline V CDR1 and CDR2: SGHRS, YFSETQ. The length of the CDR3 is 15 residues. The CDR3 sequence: CASSPRQGAGYEQYF. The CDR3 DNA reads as TGCGCCAGCAGCCCACGACAGGGGGCTGGGTACGAGCAGTACTTC. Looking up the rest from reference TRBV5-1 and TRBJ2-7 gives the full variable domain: KAGVTQTPRYLIKTRGQQVTLSCSPISGHRSVSWYQQTPGQGLQFLFEYFSETQRNKGNFPGRFSGRQFSNSRSEMNVSTLELGDSALYLCASSPRQGAGYEQYFGPGTRLTVT.

The CDR3 coding sequence is TGTGCCAGCTCAGCCACAGGGGCCGGGGCCAACGTCCTGACTTTC. Protein product: CASSATGAGANVLTF. This chain uses TRBV18 with TRBJ2-6, with 7 bases aligning to TRBD1. The junction had 5 bases not matched to a gene; V was cut back by 5 bases and J by 4 bases. This CDR3 comprises 15 residues. The germline gives CDR1 KGHSH, CDR2 LQKENI. The full variable domain, in which reference TRBV18 and TRBJ2-6 provide the parts outside the CDR3, is NAGVMQNPRHLVRRRGQEARLRCSPMKGHSHVYWYRQLPEEGLKFMVYLQKENIIDESGMPKERFSAEFPKEGPSILRIQQVVRGDSAAYFCASSATGAGANVLTFGAGSRLTVL.

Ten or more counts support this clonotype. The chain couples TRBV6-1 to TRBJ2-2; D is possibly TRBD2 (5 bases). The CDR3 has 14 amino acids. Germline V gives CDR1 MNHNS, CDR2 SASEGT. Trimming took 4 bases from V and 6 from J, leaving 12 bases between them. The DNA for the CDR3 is TGTGCCAGCAGTGTGATGATGGGAGCCGGGGAGCTGTTTTTT. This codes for CASSVMMGAGELFF.

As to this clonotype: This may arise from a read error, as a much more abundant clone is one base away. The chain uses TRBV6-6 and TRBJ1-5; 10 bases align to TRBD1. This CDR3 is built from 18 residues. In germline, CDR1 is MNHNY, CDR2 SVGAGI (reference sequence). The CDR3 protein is CASSYSTGGAREDQPRHF. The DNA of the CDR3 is TGTGCCAGCAGTTACTCGACAGGGGGCGCGAGGGAAGATCAGCCCCGGCATTTT.

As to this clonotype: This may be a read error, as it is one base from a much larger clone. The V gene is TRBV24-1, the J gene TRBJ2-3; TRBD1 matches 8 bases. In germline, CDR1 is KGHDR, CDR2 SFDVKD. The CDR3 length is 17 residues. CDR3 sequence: CATSDFHRGDSTDMQYF. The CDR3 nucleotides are TGTGCCACCAGTGATTTCCACAGGGGGGATAGCACAGATATGCAGTATTTT.

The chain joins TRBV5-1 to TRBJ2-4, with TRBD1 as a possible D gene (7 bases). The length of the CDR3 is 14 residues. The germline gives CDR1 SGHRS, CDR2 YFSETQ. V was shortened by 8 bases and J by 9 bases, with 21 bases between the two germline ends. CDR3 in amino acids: CASSTATQGGIQYF. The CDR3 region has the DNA TGCGCCAGTAGCACCGCCACCCAGGGGGGCATTCAGTACTTC.